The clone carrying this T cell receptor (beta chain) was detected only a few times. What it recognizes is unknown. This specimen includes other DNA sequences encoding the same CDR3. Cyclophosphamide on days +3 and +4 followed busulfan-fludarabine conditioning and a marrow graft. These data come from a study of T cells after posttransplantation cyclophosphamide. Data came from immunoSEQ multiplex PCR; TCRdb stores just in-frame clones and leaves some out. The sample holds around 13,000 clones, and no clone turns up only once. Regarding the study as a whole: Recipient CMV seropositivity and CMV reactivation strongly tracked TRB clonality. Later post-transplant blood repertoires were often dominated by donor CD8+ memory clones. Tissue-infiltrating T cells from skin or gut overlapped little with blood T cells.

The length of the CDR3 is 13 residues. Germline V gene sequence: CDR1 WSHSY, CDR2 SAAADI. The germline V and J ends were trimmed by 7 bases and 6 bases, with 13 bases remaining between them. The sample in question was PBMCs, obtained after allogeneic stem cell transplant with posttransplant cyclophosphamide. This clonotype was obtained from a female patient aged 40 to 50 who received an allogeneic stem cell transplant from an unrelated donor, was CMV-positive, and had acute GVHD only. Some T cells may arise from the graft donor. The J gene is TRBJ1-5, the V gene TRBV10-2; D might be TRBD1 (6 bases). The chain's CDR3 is CASTGGLGQPQHF. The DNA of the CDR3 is TGCGCCAGCACGGGGGGGCTAGGTCAGCCCCAGCATTTT.